These 9 T cell receptor beta chains were all obtained from the same sample, sequenced in a study of T cell responses to AZD1222 COVID-19 vaccine. The table came from immunoSEQ multiplex PCR; TCRdb's copy has only in-frame clones and leaves some out. The table includes 150,000 to 190,000 clones, 90% to 95% detected once. The sequencing used peripheral blood, collected 28 days after the second AZD1222 dose. The receptors were sampled from an adult who received the AZD1222 COVID-19 vaccine.

Concerning this clone itself: The DNA is left out, because the CDR3 cannot be placed on it with certainty; the CDR3 is given as TCRdb lists it. V usage is TRBV28 and J usage is TRBJ1-1; TRBD1 is taken as the D call from the table, unchecked against the DNA. Counting both end residues, the CDR3 totals 15 amino acids. From germline, CDR1 is MDHEN and CDR2 SYDVKM. The CDR3 region is CASSFGPGGYTEAFF.

The rearrangement links TRBV5-1 to TRBJ2-1; the match to TRBD1 covers 12 bases. The CDR3 totals 14 residues. Germline V CDR1 and CDR2: SGHRS, YFSETQ. V gave up 4 bases and J gave up 8 bases; unmatched junction bases: 4. DNA of the CDR3: TGCGCCAGCAGCGGGACAGGGGGCGGCGATGAGCAGTTCTTC. Residues: CASSGTGGGDEQFF.

This clone appeared a few times. The J gene is TRBJ2-2, the V gene TRBV6-5; D might be TRBD1 or TRBD2, each matching 5 bases. Germline loops: CDR1 MNHEY, CDR2 SVGAGI. The V end lost 4 bases, the J end lost 6 bases, and 18 bases lay between the germline ends. The CDR3 contains 16 residues. The CDR3: CASSSGEDSSAGELFF. For the CDR3, the DNA is TGTGCCAGCAGTTCCGGGGAAGACAGCTCAGCCGGGGAGCTGTTTTTT.

The chain combines TRBV29-1 with TRBJ2-1; D possibly corresponds to TRBD1 (6 bases). Trimming shortened V by 7 bases and J by 2 bases, and 12 bases separated the two germline ends. Germline CDR1 reads SQVTM; CDR2 reads ANQGSEA. The CDR3 loop spans 13 amino acids. The CDR3 DNA reads as TGCAGCGCCGTTCAGGGGCCCTACAATGAGCAGTTCTTC. Amino acid sequence: CSAVQGPYNEQFF.

V is TRBV7-8 and J is TRBJ2-5; 8 nucleotides match TRBD1. Germline V gene sequence: CDR1 SGHVS, CDR2 FQNEAQ. The V segment lost 7 bases and the J segment 2 bases; nucleotides outside the gene matches: 12. The CDR3 is 16 residues long. Here the CDR3 DNA reads TGTGCCAGCATCACAAGTTGGGACAGGAGGCAAGAGACCCAGTACTTC. This sequence encodes CASITSWDRRQETQYF. Drawing the rest from reference TRBV7-8 and TRBJ2-5, the complete variable domain is GAGVSQSPRYKVAKRGQDVALRCDPISGHVSLFWYQQALGQGPEFLTYFQNEAQLDKSGLPSDRFFAERPEGSVSTLKIQRTQQEDSAVYLCASITSWDRRQETQYFGPGTRLLVL.

The chain is built from TRBV11-2 and TRBJ2-1, with TRBD2 matching 10 bases. The J segment lost 5 bases and the V segment lost 5 bases, leaving 9 bases of the junction unmatched. Looked up from germline, CDR1 is SGHAT and CDR2 is FQNNGV. The CDR3 totals 16 residues. The CDR3 nucleotides are TGTGCCAGCAGCCAATTCCCCACTAGCGGGAACAATGAGCAGTTCTTC. The encoded protein is CASSQFPTSGNNEQFF.

The V gene is TRBV12-3 or TRBV12-4, the J gene TRBJ2-1, with a tentative D call TRBD2 (5 bases). The CDR3 extends over 12 amino acids. With 6 bases removed from V and 6 bases from J, the gap between germline ends came to 9 bases. CDR3 amino acids: CASRILGNEQFF. CDR3 nucleotide sequence: TGTGCCAGCAGGATACTAGGCAATGAGCAGTTCTTC.

Written as DNA, the CDR3 is TGTGCCAGCAGGAAACTGCGGGGGATCTATGAGCAGTTCTTC. Amino acids: CASRKLRGIYEQFF. The V and J genes are TRBV11-2 and TRBJ2-1; 7 bases agree with TRBD2. CDR1 and CDR2 (germline): SGHAT, FQNNGV. CDR3 size: 14 residues. The V segment lost 6 bases and the J segment 8 bases; nucleotides outside the gene matches: 10.

A single count supports this clone. Other DNA sequences of this sample code for an identical CDR3. The V gene is TRBV13, the J gene TRBJ2-3; D uncertain. The CDR3 extends over 12 amino acids. Trimming took 0 bases from V and 2 from J, leaving 0 bases between them. Germline lookup yields CDR1 PRHDT and CDR2 FYEKMQ (reference sequence). For the CDR3, the DNA is TGTGCCAGCAGCTTAGGCACAGATACGCAGTATTTT. Translating gives CASSLGTDTQYF.